The TCR beta chain described here comes from a study of T cells in tumors after PD-1 blockade. Study context: A subset received ongoing vismodegib 150 mg daily alongside anti-PD-1 therapy.

Genomic DNA template from tumor biopsies or peripheral blood, about 616 ng to 6,500 ng input. Method: immunoSEQ multiplex PCR; TCRdb's copy keeps in-frame clones and lacks some. The sample comprises about 47,000 clones, more than 70% of which are singletons, and approximately 15% rests with the top ten. V shed 7 bases, J shed 3 bases, and the junction held 6 bases outside the gene matches. The CDR3 has 15 amino acids. Germline CDR1 SGHRS, CDR2 YFSETQ. The chain links TRBV5-1 to TRBJ2-3; 12 positions agree with TRBD2. Sample: PBMCs, taken before anti-PD-1 treatment. This sequence was found in a human donor with basal cell carcinoma. CDR3 loop: CASRLAGGPTDTQYF. The CDR3 nucleotides are TGCGCCAGCCGCCTAGCGGGAGGGCCGACAGATACGCAGTATTTT.